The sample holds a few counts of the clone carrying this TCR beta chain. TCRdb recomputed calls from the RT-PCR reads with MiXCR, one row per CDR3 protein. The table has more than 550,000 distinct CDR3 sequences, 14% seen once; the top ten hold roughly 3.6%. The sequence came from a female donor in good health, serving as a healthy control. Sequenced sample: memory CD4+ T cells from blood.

The CDR3 is CASKPSGRDEQYF. In DNA, the CDR3 is TGCGCCAGCAAACCTAGCGGGAGGGACGAGCAGTACTTC. The chain is built from TRBV5-1 and TRBJ2-7; 12 positions match TRBD2. The CDR3 length is 13 residues. The ends lost 6 bases at V and 5 bases at J; junction bases unmatched: 3. CDR1 and CDR2 (germline): SGHRS, YFSETQ.